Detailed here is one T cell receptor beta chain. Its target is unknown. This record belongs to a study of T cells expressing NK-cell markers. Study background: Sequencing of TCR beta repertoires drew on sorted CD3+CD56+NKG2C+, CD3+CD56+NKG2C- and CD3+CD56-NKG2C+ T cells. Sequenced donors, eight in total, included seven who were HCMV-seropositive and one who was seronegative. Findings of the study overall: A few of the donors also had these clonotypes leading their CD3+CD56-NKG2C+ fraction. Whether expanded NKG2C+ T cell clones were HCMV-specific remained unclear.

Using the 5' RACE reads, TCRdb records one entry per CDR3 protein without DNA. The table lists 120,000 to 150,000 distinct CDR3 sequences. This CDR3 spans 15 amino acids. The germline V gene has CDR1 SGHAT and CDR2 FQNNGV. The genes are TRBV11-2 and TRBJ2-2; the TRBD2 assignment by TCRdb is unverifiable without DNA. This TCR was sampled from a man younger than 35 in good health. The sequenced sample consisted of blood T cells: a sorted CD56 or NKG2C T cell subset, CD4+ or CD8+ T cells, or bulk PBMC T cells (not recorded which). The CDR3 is CASSFSRGTAGELFF.